The sequence of this TCR beta chain was determined in a study of T cells after yellow fever vaccination. The CDR3 has 12 residues. Germline V CDR1 and CDR2: DFQATT, SNEGSKA (reference sequence). V trimming: 6 bases; J trimming: 12 bases; junction bases outside the gene matches: 9. TCRdb reprocessed the 5' RACE reads via MiXCR and lists one record per CDR3 protein. Counted here are approximately 550,000 distinct CDR3 sequences, about 19% occurring once; the ten biggest clones make up about 13%. General study findings and limits: Most primary-vaccination clones reappeared after the booster (approximately 95% CD4, 88% CD8). Peaking on day 5 versus 15, the secondary response was faster but weaker.

About this clonotype: Its antigen remains unknown.

J is TRBJ1-2 and V is TRBV20-1; 11 positions match TRBD1. The sample consisted of PBMCs, taken 15 days after the yellow fever booster vaccination. The origin of this receptor is a man younger than 40 who received the YFV17D yellow fever vaccine. CDR3 sequence reads: CSAEGQGALDTF. In DNA, the CDR3 is TGCAGTGCCGAAGGACAGGGGGCCCTAGACACCTTC.